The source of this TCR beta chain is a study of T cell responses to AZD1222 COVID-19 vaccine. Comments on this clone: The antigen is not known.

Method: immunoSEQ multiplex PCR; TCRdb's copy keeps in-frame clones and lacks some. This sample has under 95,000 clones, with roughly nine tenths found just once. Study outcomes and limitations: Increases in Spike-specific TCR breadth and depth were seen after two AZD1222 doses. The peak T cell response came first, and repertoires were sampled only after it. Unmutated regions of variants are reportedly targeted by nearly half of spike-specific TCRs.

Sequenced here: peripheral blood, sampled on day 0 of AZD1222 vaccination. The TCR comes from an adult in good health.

The CDR3 sequence is CAISVGTGDSSPLHF. The CDR3 DNA sequence: TGTGCCATCAGTGTGGGGACAGGGGATAGTTCACCCCTCCACTTT. The chain joins TRBV10-3 to TRBJ1-6; 10 positions match TRBD1. Germline CDR1 and CDR2: ENHRY and SYGVKD. The CDR3 sequence is 15 residues long. J was trimmed by 9 bases and V by 4 bases; bases with no gene match: 6.